This T cell receptor beta chain was captured in a study of human T cells and chemical hapten exposure. One entry per CDR3 protein results from TCRdb running MiXCR on the RACE reads. The data contain 150,000 to 200,000 distinct CDR3 sequences, 30% of them singletons. A few counts support this clonotype. Time point specified: pre-sensitization, week 0. Treatment noted: therapeutic diphenylcyclopropenone sensitization with weekly scalp DPC. The CDR3 consists of 16 residues. J was trimmed by 4 bases and V by 3 bases; bases with no gene match: 10. Per germline, CDR1 SGHDN and CDR2 FVKESK. The V call is TRBV14, the J call TRBJ1-2; TRBD1 agrees at 8 bases. This TCR was recovered from a woman younger than 45 with alopecia areata. Some clones in this sample may be carry-over from other donors' samples. The material sequenced was whole blood, taken in connection with sensitization to the hapten diphenylcyclopropenone (DPC). CDR3 nucleotides: TGTGCCAGCAGCCACCCCGGACAGGGAGAATTCTATGGCTACACCTTC. It encodes CASSHPGQGEFYGYTF.